A single sample is the source of the 31 T cell receptor beta chains below, sequenced in a study of cytomegalovirus exposure and HLA in healthy donors. Researchers ran the PCR with 60 Vbeta and 13 Jbeta primers. Profiled with immunoSEQ multiplex PCR; TCRdb holds only in-frame clones, not every one. The sample shows 120,000 or so clones, roughly 85% of them seen only once. The sequenced sample was PBMCs. These receptors were taken from a man aged 18-30 years in good health and CMV-seropositive.

This clone has just a few counts. This sequence joins TRBV6-1 and TRBJ2-2, with D maybe TRBD2 (5 bases). Germline CDR1 MNHNS, CDR2 SASEGT. This CDR3 contains 16 residues. V was trimmed by 2 bases and J by 4 bases, leaving 14 bases between them. CDR3 DNA sequence: TGTGCCAGCAGTGAAAAGGTTGGAGGATCCACCGGGGAGCTGTTTTTT. Translation gives CASSEKVGGSTGELFF.

The chain recombines TRBV30 with TRBJ2-6, with a tentative D call TRBD1 (5 bases). The CDR3 is 16 amino acids. Trimming removed 0 bases from V and 0 bases from J, with 9 bases in between. CDR1 is GTSNPN and CDR2 is SVGIG in the germline V gene (reference sequence). The CDR3 DNA reads TGTGCCTGGAGTGTAAGGGGCGGCTCTGGGGCCAACGTCCTGACTTTC. It is translated as CAWSVRGGSGANVLTF.

CDR3 sequence reads: CASSLSGFSGNTIYF. CDR3 bases: TGTGCCAGCAGTCTTTCAGGGTTCTCTGGAAACACCATATATTTT. The rearrangement joins TRBV2 to TRBJ1-3, with D possibly TRBD1 on 5 matching bases. V was pared by 5 bases and J by 0 bases, with 11 bases between. The CDR3 extends over 15 amino acids. Germline lookup yields CDR1 SNHLY and CDR2 FYNNEI.

This clone was counted a few times. The chain recombines TRBV5-1 with TRBJ1-4; D gene ambiguous. Deletions cut 5 bases from V and 4 bases from J, with 6 bases between. Germline values: CDR1 SGHRS, CDR2 YFSETQ. The CDR3 spans 12 residues. DNA of the CDR3: TGCGCCAGCAGGAGGTATAATGAAAAACTGTTTTTT. It is translated as CASRRYNEKLFF. Complete variable domain (other parts from reference TRBV5-1 and TRBJ1-4): KAGVTQTPRYLIKTRGQQVTLSCSPISGHRSVSWYQQTPGQGLQFLFEYFSETQRNKGNFPGRFSGRQFSNSRSEMNVSTLELGDSALYLCASRRYNEKLFFGSGTQLSVL.

The chain employs TRBV10-3 and TRBJ2-7; 10 nucleotides agree with TRBD2. Germline loops: CDR1 ENHRY, CDR2 SYGVKD. The CDR3 has 18 amino acids. With V trimmed by 0 bases and J by 1 base, 9 bases remained unmatched. Written as DNA, the CDR3 is TGTGCCATCAGTGAGTCGATTCTAGCGGGGGTGCCTTCCTACGAGCAGTACTTC. It translates to CAISESILAGVPSYEQYF.

The V call is TRBV2, the J call TRBJ2-3; 7 bases are a match to TRBD2. Germline V gene data show CDR1 as SNHLY and CDR2 as FYNNEI. CDR3 length equals 14 residues. Germline trimming cut 7 bases from V and 0 bases from J; bases unmatched to any gene: 4. The CDR3 nucleotides read TGTGCCAGCACCTTAGCGGGCAGCACAGATACGCAGTATTTT. Encoded protein: CASTLAGSTDTQYF.

The chain uses TRBV5-6 and TRBJ1-2; possible D gene TRBD1, 6 bases. The CDR3 runs to 16 residues. The germline V and J ends were trimmed by 4 bases and 4 bases, with 20 bases remaining between them. The germline V gene has CDR1 SGHDT and CDR2 YYEEEE. DNA of the CDR3: TGTGCCAGCAGCCCTCAGGGGCCCGAGCTTAGCTATGGCTACACCTTC. Its translation: CASSPQGPELSYGYTF.

This clone appeared a single time. In DNA, the CDR3 is TGTGCCAGCAGCCCCGGGACAGGGGGATTAGACTCCTACGAGCAGTACTTC. Its protein product is CASSPGTGGLDSYEQYF. This chain connects TRBV9 to TRBJ2-7; 11 bases line up with TRBD1. This CDR3 spans 17 amino acids. Germline assignment: CDR1 SGDLS and CDR2 YYNGEE. Germline trimming cut 4 bases from V and 0 bases from J; bases unmatched to any gene: 9.

The rearrangement joins TRBV5-4 to TRBJ2-6; D perhaps matches TRBD1 (6 bases). The germline CDR1 and CDR2 sequences are SGHNT and YYREEE (reference sequence). Trimming removed 3 bases from V and 0 bases from J, with 13 bases in between. CDR3 length: 17 residues. CDR3 in amino acids: CASSYKDSFSGANVLTF. DNA of the CDR3: TGTGCCAGCAGCTACAAGGACAGTTTCTCTGGGGCCAACGTCCTGACTTTC.

This clone occurred a few times. This rearrangement joins TRBV2 to TRBJ2-3; 8 nucleotides align to TRBD2. Germline loops: CDR1 SNHLY, CDR2 FYNNEI. V gave up 8 bases and J gave up 2 bases; unmatched junction bases: 9. The CDR3 runs 15 residues. The CDR3 sequence is CASPIGGAFTDTQYF. CDR3 DNA sequence: TGTGCCAGCCCAATCGGGGGGGCCTTCACAGATACGCAGTATTTT.

The genes are TRBV10-3 and TRBJ2-1; 9 bases map to TRBD2. CDR1 and CDR2 from the germline V gene are ENHRY and SYGVKD. The CDR3 runs 18 residues. V was pared by 6 bases and J by 7 bases, with 19 bases of the junction left unmatched. The CDR3 is CAIRTPALGGGAVNEQFF. The CDR3 nucleotides are TGTGCCATCAGAACCCCGGCTTTGGGCGGGGGGGCCGTAAATGAGCAGTTCTTC.

The V call is TRBV19, the J call TRBJ2-6; possible D gene TRBD1, 6 bases. Trimming shortened V by 3 bases and J by 10 bases, and 16 bases separated the two germline ends. Looked up from germline, CDR1 is LNHDA and CDR2 is SQIVND (reference sequence). The CDR3 sequence is 15 residues long. The CDR3 nucleotides read TGTGCCAGTAGTATCGGGACAAGAGCTAGGAACGTCCTGACTTTC. It translates to CASSIGTRARNVLTF.

This rearrangement joins TRBV7-9 to TRBJ2-2; TRBD1 matches 8 bases. After removal of 4 bases from V and 1 base from J, the junction contained 2 bases not matched to a gene. Germline loops: CDR1 SEHNR, CDR2 FQNEAQ (reference sequence). The CDR3 is 15 amino acids. As DNA, the CDR3 is TGTGCCAGCAGCTCAGACAGGGGGAACACCGGGGAGCTGTTTTTT. As protein: CASSSDRGNTGELFF.

The chain couples TRBV2 to TRBJ2-1; perhaps TRBD1 as D (5 bases). From germline, CDR1 is SNHLY and CDR2 FYNNEI. V was shortened by 6 bases and J by 9 bases, with 21 bases between the two germline ends. The CDR3 covers 15 residues. Written as DNA, the CDR3 is TGTGCCAGCAGCGGGCTAGGGGTTCATATCGGTGAGCAGTTCTTC. Residues: CASSGLGVHIGEQFF.

The chain joins TRBV27 to TRBJ1-5; no reliable D call. V was cut by 4 bases and J by 6 bases, with 13 bases left in between. Looked up from germline, CDR1 is MNHEY and CDR2 is SMNVEV (reference sequence). This CDR3 contains 14 residues. The CDR3 loop is CASSYSSLGQPQHF. As DNA, the CDR3 is TGTGCCAGCAGTTACTCATCCCTCGGTCAGCCCCAGCATTTT.

The J gene is TRBJ2-2, the V gene TRBV30, with a possible D match to TRBD2 (7 bases). V was clipped by 2 bases and J by 5 bases, with 12 bases between them. The length of the CDR3 is 14 residues. The germline gives CDR1 GTSNPN, CDR2 SVGIG (reference sequence). Here the CDR3 reads CAWSWRGLTGELFF. The CDR3 nucleotides are TGTGCCTGGAGTTGGCGGGGGCTTACCGGGGAGCTGTTTTTT.

The chain links TRBV9 to TRBJ2-1; 10 nucleotides line up with TRBD2. This CDR3 is built from 15 residues. CDR1 and CDR2 from the germline V gene are SGDLS and YYNGEE. V trimming: 4 bases; J trimming: 5 bases; junction bases outside the gene matches: 6. CDR3 bases: TGTGCCAGCAGCACCACTAGCGGGGTTAACAATGAGCAGTTCTTC. Translation: CASSTTSGVNNEQFF. The complete variable domain, with remaining parts taken from reference TRBV9 and TRBJ2-1, reads DSGVTQTPKHLITATGQRVTLRCSPRSGDLSVYWYQQSLDQGLQFLIQYYNGEERAKGNILERFSAQQFPDLHSELNLSSLELGDSALYFCASSTTSGVNNEQFFGPGTRLTVL.

Concerning this clone itself: The sample holds other DNA sequences that translate to the same CDR3. This sequence joins TRBV6-5 and TRBJ2-3, with 12 bases identical to TRBD2. Germline-derived CDR1 and CDR2 are MNHEY and SVGAGI. Losses at the gene ends were 4 bases for V and 6 bases for J; bases not matched to a gene: 5. The CDR3 totals 15 residues. The DNA for the CDR3 is TGTGCCAGCAGTTCCCTAGCGGGGGGGCCCGATACGCAGTATTTT. Amino acid sequence: CASSSLAGGPDTQYF.

The chain employs TRBV28 and TRBJ1-1; D remains unclear. The CDR3 is 14 residues long. CDR1 is MDHEN, CDR2 SYDVKM, per germline. V shed 8 bases and J shed 0 bases, with 13 bases lying between them. The CDR3 protein is CASGTEGLNTEAFF. The CDR3 DNA sequence: TGTGCCAGCGGCACGGAGGGCTTGAACACTGAAGCTTTCTTT.

The J gene is TRBJ1-6, the V gene TRBV2, with D possibly TRBD1 on 6 matching bases. V lost 7 bases, J lost 5 bases, and 9 bases lay in between. The CDR3 contains 13 residues. Germline lookup yields CDR1 SNHLY and CDR2 FYNNEI. The DNA for the CDR3 is TGTGCCAGCACTCGGACAGATAATTCACCCCTCCACTTT. Translated: CASTRTDNSPLHF.

The chain has TRBV5-1 and TRBJ2-7; 7 nucleotides agree with TRBD2. This CDR3 is built from 12 residues. CDR1 is SGHRS and CDR2 is YFSETQ in the germline V gene. V lost 7 bases and J lost 6; bases outside the gene matches: 7. CDR3 nucleotide sequence: TGCGCCAGCGGGGACTATCCCAGCGAGCAGTACTTC. Translating gives CASGDYPSEQYF.

This chain joins TRBV10-3 and TRBJ2-3, with D unclear. The V and J ends lost 10 bases and 3 bases respectively, with 14 bases between them. Germline CDR1 and CDR2: ENHRY and SYGVKD. The CDR3 contains 13 residues. The CDR3 DNA is TGTGCCAAAACACCCCCTGCAACAGATACGCAGTATTTT. Translating gives CAKTPPATDTQYF.

This rearrangement joins TRBV5-1 to TRBJ2-1; a weak D match, TRBD1 (5 bases). The CDR3 totals 16 residues. Germline V gives CDR1 SGHRS, CDR2 YFSETQ. Trimming removed 4 bases from V and 4 bases from J, with 18 bases in between. CDR3 amino acids: CASSPRAGIGYNEQFF. In nucleotides, the CDR3 is TGCGCCAGCAGCCCAAGGGCAGGGATAGGGTACAATGAGCAGTTCTTC. The complete variable domain, with remaining parts taken from reference TRBV5-1 and TRBJ2-1, reads KAGVTQTPRYLIKTRGQQVTLSCSPISGHRSVSWYQQTPGQGLQFLFEYFSETQRNKGNFPGRFSGRQFSNSRSEMNVSTLELGDSALYLCASSPRAGIGYNEQFFGPGTRLTVL.

This clone was observed a single time. This chain joins TRBV11-2 and TRBJ2-7; 8 positions match TRBD1. Germline CDR1 reads SGHAT; CDR2 reads FQNNGV. CDR3 length: 15 residues. The V segment lost 5 bases and the J segment 5 bases; nucleotides outside the gene matches: 11. In DNA form, the CDR3 reads TGTGCCAGCAGCCCGGGGGTGGACAGGGACAACGAGCAGTACTTC. It is translated as CASSPGVDRDNEQYF. The full variable domain, in which reference TRBV11-2 and TRBJ2-7 provide the parts outside the CDR3, is EAGVAQSPRYKIIEKRQSVAFWCNPISGHATLYWYQQILGQGPKLLIQFQNNGVVDDSQLPKDRFSAERLKGVDSTLKIQPAKLEDSAVYLCASSPGVDRDNEQYFGPGTRLTVT.

The rearrangement links TRBV6-5 to TRBJ1-2; tentatively, D is TRBD1 (5 bases). Trimming took 0 bases from V and 4 from J, leaving 12 bases between them. CDR3 length: 15 amino acids. The germline gives CDR1 MNHEY, CDR2 SVGAGI. The CDR3 DNA reads as TGTGCCAGCAGTTACTCTTACGGGGGTGGCTATGGCTACACCTTC. Translation gives CASSYSYGGGYGYTF.

The chain employs TRBV6-1 and TRBJ2-3; D is uncertain. This CDR3 contains 15 residues. Germline CDR1 reads MNHNS; CDR2 reads SASEGT. Trimming removed 2 bases from V and 1 base from J, with 10 bases in between. CDR3 nucleotide sequence: TGTGCCAGCAGTGAATATTTGGCAGGCACAGATACGCAGTATTTT. Amino acids: CASSEYLAGTDTQYF.

The chain recombines TRBV15 with TRBJ2-5; 8 positions agree with TRBD1. Germline CDR1 reads LNHNV; CDR2 reads YYDKDF (reference sequence). CDR3 size: 16 residues. The V gene end was trimmed by 0 bases and the J gene end by 6 bases; junction bases not matched to a gene: 9. Written as DNA, the CDR3 is TGTGCCACCAGCAGAGACTTCTTGACAGGGGAGAAGACCCAGTACTTC. Translating it yields CATSRDFLTGEKTQYF.

This chain joins TRBV19 and TRBJ1-1; a weak D match, TRBD1 (6 bases). This CDR3 contains 16 residues. CDR1 and CDR2 from the germline V gene are LNHDA and SQIVND (reference sequence). Trimming stripped 1 base from V and 3 bases from J, with 15 bases between. CDR3 nucleotide sequence: TGTGCCAGTAGTATAGGGTCTTGGGGGCTTCACACTGAAGCTTTCTTT. Protein product: CASSIGSWGLHTEAFF.

V usage is TRBV9 and J usage is TRBJ1-2, with a weak D call TRBD1 (5 bases). There are 14 residues in the CDR3. V lost 3 bases to trimming and J lost 3 bases, with 12 bases between them. Germline V gene lookup returns CDR1 SGDLS and CDR2 YYNGEE. CDR3 sequence reads: CASSARQTDYGYTF. The DNA of the CDR3 is TGTGCCAGCAGCGCCCGACAGACGGACTATGGCTACACCTTC.

The rearrangement joins TRBV7-9 to TRBJ1-4; D is undetermined. The CDR3 has 16 amino acids. The V end was cut by 5 bases, the J end by 0 bases, with 13 bases between. Germline CDR1 and CDR2: SEHNR and FQNEAQ (reference sequence). The CDR3 DNA reads TGTGCCAGCAGCCACACGAAGAGGGCAACTAATGAAAAACTGTTTTTT. It yields the protein CASSHTKRATNEKLFF.

The chain employs TRBV2 and TRBJ1-5; weak D call: TRBD1 (6 bases). CDR1 SNHLY and CDR2 FYNNEI come from the germline V gene. Trimming removed 8 bases from V and 2 bases from J, with 10 bases in between. The CDR3 loop spans 13 amino acids. The CDR3 DNA follows: TGTGCCAGCGTACAGGGCGGCAATCAGCCCCAGCATTTT. Amino acids: CASVQGGNQPQHF.